This is a list of T cell receptor beta chains from one sample in a study of neurological immune-mediated disorders. Via MiXCR, TCRdb re-called the 5' RACE reads, giving one row per CDR3 protein. Counted here are tens of thousands of distinct CDR3 sequences, around 3.5% occurring once; the ten biggest clones make up 2.9%. Sequencing used PBMCs. These receptors all come from a woman between 45 and 60 years old with multiple sclerosis. The CDR3 runs from the conserved cysteine through the conserved F or W. The D gene is left open where the match is weak. Not all rows give a size; the values are once, few, many and, for expanded clones, a class.

D gene: TRBD1
CDR3 length: 15
clone size: many
J gene: TRBJ1-1
V gene: TRBV18
CDR3 DNA: TGTGCCAGCTCAATATCGACAGGGCGGTACACTGAAGCTTTCTTT
CDR3 protein: CASSISTGRYTEAFF

D gene: -
CDR3 length: 14
clone size: many
J gene: TRBJ2-5
V gene: TRBV5-1
CDR3 DNA: TGCGCCAGCAGCTTGGGTCCCCCCAAGGAGACCCAGTACTTC
CDR3 protein: CASSLGPPKETQYF

D gene: -
CDR3 length: 15
clone size: many
J gene: TRBJ2-2
V gene: TRBV7-2
CDR3 DNA: TGTGCCAGCAGCTTAGCGATGGTTGACACCGGGGAGCTGTTTTTT
CDR3 protein: CASSLAMVDTGELFF

D gene: -
CDR3 length: 16
clone size: many
J gene: TRBJ1-4
V gene: TRBV15
CDR3 DNA: TGTGCCACCAGCAGAGATGTTCGGAGGGGGAGCGAAAAACTGTTTTTT
CDR3 protein: CATSRDVRRGSEKLFF

D gene: -
CDR3 length: 13
clone size: many
J gene: TRBJ2-5
V gene: TRBV12-3/TRBV12-4
CDR3 DNA: TGTGCCAGCAGTAGAGGAACCTCGGAGACCCAGTACTTC
CDR3 protein: CASSRGTSETQYF

D gene: -
CDR3 length: 14
clone size: many
J gene: TRBJ2-5
V gene: TRBV7-9
CDR3 DNA: TGTGCCAGCAGCCCTGGGACGTTACAAGAGACCCAGTACTTC
CDR3 protein: CASSPGTLQETQYF

D gene: TRBD1
CDR3 length: 16
clone size: many
J gene: TRBJ1-5
V gene: TRBV20-1
CDR3 DNA: TGCAGTGCACCTCCCCGTGGCACAGGGGATAATCAGCCCCAGCATTTT
CDR3 protein: CSAPPRGTGDNQPQHF

D gene: -
CDR3 length: 16
clone size: many
J gene: TRBJ1-5
V gene: TRBV6-5
CDR3 DNA: TGTGCCAGCAGACCATCAGGGGTGGGGAGCAATCAGCCCCAGCATTTT
CDR3 protein: CASRPSGVGSNQPQHF

D gene: -
CDR3 length: 15
clone size: many
J gene: TRBJ2-7
V gene: TRBV7-2
CDR3 DNA: TGTGCCAGCAGCTTAGCGAGGACAGCTTCCTACGAGCAGTACTTC
CDR3 protein: CASSLARTASYEQYF

D gene: -
CDR3 length: 12
clone size: many
J gene: TRBJ2-7
V gene: TRBV28
CDR3 DNA: TGTGCCAGCAGTGCCTCATCCTACGAGCAGTACTTC
CDR3 protein: CASSASSYEQYF

D gene: -
CDR3 length: 16
clone size: many
J gene: TRBJ1-5
V gene: TRBV5-1
CDR3 DNA: TGCGCCAGCAGCTTGGACCCGGGAATCAGCAATCAGCCCCAGCATTTT
CDR3 protein: CASSLDPGISNQPQHF

D gene: -
CDR3 length: 17
clone size: -
J gene: TRBJ1-5
V gene: TRBV5-1
CDR3 DNA: TGCGCCAGCAGCTTGGTCCACTCTGGGAAGGGTCCCATGTCCCAGCATTTT
CDR3 protein: CASSLVHSGKGPMSQHF

D gene: -
CDR3 length: 14
clone size: many
J gene: TRBJ2-1
V gene: TRBV7-6
CDR3 DNA: TGTGCCAGCAGCCCGCGGACAGGGAGGGATGAGCAGTTCTTC
CDR3 protein: CASSPRTGRDEQFF

D gene: -
CDR3 length: 15
clone size: many
J gene: TRBJ2-3
V gene: TRBV20-1
CDR3 DNA: TGCAGTGCAAACCCGACCGGGACTCTCGCAGATACGCAGTATTTT
CDR3 protein: CSANPTGTLADTQYF